A selection of T cell receptor beta chains follows, all from one sample in a study of graft-versus-host responses after intestinal transplantation. Antigens for these TCRs are unknown. Profiled with immunoSEQ multiplex PCR; TCRdb holds only in-frame clones, not every one. Among about 85,000 clones listed, about four fifths were seen once. This material consisted of unstimulated CD4+ T cells sorted from spleen or lymph node cells, taken before intestinal transplant. The receptors stem from a human donor who received an intestinal transplant. CDR3s include the opening cysteine and the closing phenylalanine or tryptophan. A D gene is named only where the DNA matches it firmly. Clone size is stated in some rows and not others, as once, few, many or a class when expanded.

j_call d_call v_call clone_size cdr3_aa cdr3_nt
TRBJ2-1 TRBD2 TRBV11-2 - CASSLAGGYNEQFF TGTGCCAGCAGCTTAGCGGGAGGGTACAATGAGCAGTTCTTC
TRBJ2-3 - TRBV18 - CASSPLAVTDTQYF TGTGCCAGCTCACCACTGGCGGTCACAGATACGCAGTATTTT
TRBJ2-7 - TRBV28 few CASNAMEKASSYEQYF TGTGCCAGCAATGCTATGGAGAAAGCCAGCTCCTACGAGCAGTACTTC
TRBJ2-4 - TRBV7-9 - CASSLVGGGKNIQYF TGTGCCAGCAGCTTAGTTGGGGGAGGCAAAAACATTCAGTACTTC
TRBJ2-3 - TRBV5-1 - CASSSSGTTKGDTQYF TGCGCCAGCAGCTCATCCGGGACAACGAAGGGAGATACGCAGTATTTT
TRBJ2-4 - TRBV28 few CASRFFDIQYF TGTGCCAGCAGGTTCTTCGACATTCAGTACTTC
TRBJ2-5 TRBD1 TRBV2 - CASSEGTGETQYF TGTGCCAGCAGTGAGGGGACAGGAGAGACCCAGTACTTC
TRBJ2-3 TRBD1 TRBV4-1 - CASSRRDRDTDTQYF TGCGCCAGCAGCCGACGGGACAGAGACACAGATACGCAGTATTTT
TRBJ2-2 TRBD1 TRBV5-1 once CASSQGQPNTGELFF TGCGCCAGCAGCCAGGGACAGCCGAACACCGGGGAGCTGTTTTTT
TRBJ1-3 - TRBV5-1 - CASSLQGSGNTIYF TGCGCCAGCAGCTTACAGGGCTCTGGAAACACCATATATTTT
TRBJ1-2 TRBD1 TRBV5-6 - CASSVLQGYGYTF TGTGCCAGCAGCGTGCTACAGGGGTATGGCTACACCTTC
TRBJ2-5 - TRBV4-1 few CASSQKRSGETQYF TGCGCCAGCAGCCAAAAAAGGTCGGGAGAGACCCAGTACTTC
TRBJ1-2 - TRBV7-8 - CASSPGSVTGYGYTF TGTGCCAGCAGCCCCGGCTCAGTTACGGGATATGGCTACACCTTC
TRBJ1-4 - TRBV11-2 - CASSLDRAEKLFF TGTGCCAGCAGCTTAGACAGGGCCGAAAAACTGTTTTTT
TRBJ2-3 TRBD2 TRBV11-1 once CASSRGLAGGITDTQYF TGTGCCAGCAGCCGGGGACTAGCGGGAGGGATCACAGATACGCAGTATTTT
TRBJ1-5 - TRBV7-8 - CASSPREPVQPQHF TGTGCCAGCAGCCCTCGTGAGCCTGTCCAGCCCCAGCATTTT
TRBJ1-5 - TRBV5-6 - CASSFLAGGNQPQHF TGTGCCAGCAGCTTTTTGGCAGGGGGCAATCAGCCCCAGCATTTT
TRBJ2-7 - TRBV6-6 - CASSYSQGTYEQYF TGTGCCAGCAGTTACTCGCAGGGGACCTACGAGCAGTACTTC
TRBJ1-4 - TRBV28 - CATGPQGQEKLFF TGTGCCACCGGGCCGCAGGGGCAAGAAAAACTGTTTTTT
TRBJ2-1 TRBD2 TRBV5-1 - CASSKLAGVRNEQFF TGCGCCAGCAGCAAACTAGCGGGAGTGAGAAATGAGCAGTTCTTC
TRBJ1-1 - TRBV2 - CASSVQGENTEAFF TGTGCCAGCAGTGTACAGGGTGAGAACACTGAAGCTTTCTTT
TRBJ2-1 TRBD2 TRBV28 - CASSSGGTRLTNEQFF TGTGCCAGCAGTTCCGGGGGGACTCGATTAACCAATGAGCAGTTCTTC
TRBJ1-3 - TRBV7-2 - CASSPGVSGNTIYF TGTGCCAGCAGTCCAGGTGTCTCTGGAAACACCATATATTTT
TRBJ1-2 TRBD1 TRBV29-1 - CSAGQPRGYGYTF TGCAGCGCGGGACAGCCCAGGGGCTATGGCTACACCTTC
TRBJ2-3 - TRBV7-9 - CASNPSGSTDTQYF TGTGCCAGCAACCCAAGCGGGTCCACAGATACGCAGTATTTT
TRBJ2-7 - TRBV19 - CASSIARGNYEQYF TGTGCCAGTAGTATTGCCCGGGGGAACTACGAGCAGTACTTC
TRBJ2-2 - TRBV9 - CASSELGIFTGELFF TGTGCCAGCAGCGAACTAGGAATTTTCACCGGGGAGCTGTTTTTT
TRBJ2-5 TRBD2 TRBV6-5 - CASSRGRVQETQYF TGTGCCAGCAGTCGCGGGAGGGTACAAGAGACCCAGTACTTC
TRBJ1-1 - TRBV7-8 - CASSLRQNTEAFF TGTGCCAGCAGCTTAAGACAAAACACTGAAGCTTTCTTT
TRBJ1-4 - TRBV4-1 few CASSHKDTTTNEKLFF TGCGCCAGCAGCCATAAGGACACCACAACTAATGAAAAACTGTTTTTT
TRBJ2-5 TRBD1 TRBV7-9 - CASSLGQGRKTQYF TGTGCCAGCAGCTTGGGACAGGGGAGGAAGACCCAGTACTTC
TRBJ2-5 - TRBV4-1 - CASSKTGPETQYF TGCGCCAGCAGCAAAACAGGGCCGGAGACCCAGTACTTC
TRBJ2-4 - TRBV19 few CASSIEGWGLAKNIQYF TGTGCCAGTAGTATCGAGGGGTGGGGGCTAGCCAAAAACATTCAGTACTTC
TRBJ1-1 - TRBV15 - CATTESPLPRVDEAFF TGTGCCACCACTGAATCGCCATTACCCCGGGTAGATGAAGCTTTCTTT
TRBJ1-5 - TRBV28 once CASGSRQASNQPQHF TGTGCCAGCGGATCCCGACAGGCTAGCAATCAGCCCCAGCATTTT
TRBJ2-7 TRBD2 TRBV28 - CASSLPPSAGGLPYEQYF TGTGCCAGCAGTTTACCCCCCTCTGCGGGAGGCCTCCCCTACGAGCAGTACTTC
TRBJ1-2 - TRBV20-1 - CSYGAYRYTF TGCAGTTATGGTGCCTACCGCTACACCTTC
TRBJ2-7 TRBD1 TRBV6-1 once CASRETGGFDEQYF TGTGCCAGCAGGGAGACAGGGGGGTTCGACGAGCAGTACTTC
TRBJ1-1 TRBD1 TRBV2 - CASRDRGPEAFF TGTGCCAGCAGGGACAGGGGGCCTGAAGCTTTCTTT
TRBJ2-2 - TRBV7-6 - CASSPLSGVNTGELFF TGTGCCAGCAGCCCATTATCAGGGGTGAACACCGGGGAGCTGTTTTTT
TRBJ2-7 TRBD1 TRBV5-4 - CASSLTGAYEQYF TGTGCCAGCAGCTTAACAGGGGCCTACGAGCAGTACTTC
TRBJ2-2 - TRBV7-9 - CASSLAGTGELFF TGTGCCAGCAGCTTAGCCGGCACCGGGGAGCTGTTTTTT
TRBJ2-7 - TRBV2 - CASSNQGSEQYF TGTGCCAGCAGTAACCAGGGGAGCGAGCAGTACTTC
TRBJ2-5 - TRBV11-1 - CASSVRETQYF TGTGCCAGCAGCGTCAGAGAGACCCAGTACTTC
TRBJ1-1 TRBD1 TRBV6-5 - CASSGQGGNTEAFF TGTGCCAGCAGTGGACAGGGGGGGAACACTGAAGCTTTCTTT
TRBJ1-2 - TRBV6-1 - CASSLQKFNGYTF TGTGCCAGCAGCCTACAGAAATTTAATGGCTACACCTTC
TRBJ2-7 - TRBV9 - CASSGSVGHTEQYF TGTGCCAGCAGCGGCTCAGTGGGGCATACCGAGCAGTACTTC
TRBJ2-3 - TRBV19 once CASSMQGSTDTQYF TGTGCCAGTAGTATGCAGGGGAGCACAGATACGCAGTATTTT
TRBJ2-7 TRBD1 TRBV30 - CAWSEDRVHEQYF TGTGCCTGGAGTGAGGACAGGGTCCACGAGCAGTACTTC
TRBJ2-2 TRBD2 TRBV9 - CASSVGGRATGELFF TGTGCCAGCAGCGTTGGCGGGAGGGCCACCGGGGAGCTGTTTTTT
TRBJ1-5 TRBD1 TRBV2 - CASRDRPYQPQHF TGTGCCAGCAGGGACAGGCCCTATCAGCCCCAGCATTTT
TRBJ2-7 - TRBV20-1 few CSAPGEHEQYF TGCAGTGCTCCGGGAGAACACGAGCAGTACTTC